This TCR beta chain was documented in a study of shared clonotypes between healthy human individuals. As concerns this clone: What it recognizes is unknown.

The CDR3 extends over 13 amino acids. Trimming took 7 bases from V and 2 from J, leaving 11 bases between them. CDR1 and CDR2 from the germline V gene are LNHDA and SQIVND (reference sequence). TCRdb's copy holds only in-frame clones and misses some; the assay was immunoSEQ multiplex PCR. The table includes about 2.4 million clones, about 92% detected once. The donor population consisted of healthy HIV-negative adults with no recent acute infections or vaccinations. The study's findings and limits: Naive subsets tended to show greater estimated richness than memory subsets.

The rearrangement joins TRBV19 to TRBJ1-1; no definite D call. This receptor was identified in a man aged 18-30 years in good health. The specimen sequenced was naive CD4+ T cells sorted from blood. The subset was: CD45RA+ positively selected. The CDR3 spells CASTSRGNTEAFF. CDR3 nucleotides: TGTGCCAGTACCTCCCGGGGTAACACTGAAGCTTTCTTT.